The 13 T cell receptor beta chains presented below share a single source sample, sequenced in a study of blood T cells in healthy people across ages. The second PCR ran about 6 to 12 cycles with a sample-barcoded 5' primer and J-beta primers. In TCRdb, the 5' RACE reads were re-called with MiXCR into one record per CDR3 protein. The sample has roughly 500,000 distinct CDR3 sequences, 25% to 30% seen once; the top ten hold approximately 18%. The sequenced sample was blood. These receptors all come from a woman between 65 and 79 years old in good health.

Ten or more counts support this clonotype. DNA for the CDR3: TGTGCCAGCAGTCTAATACAGGGAACTGAAGCTTTCTTT. It encodes CASSLIQGTEAFF. The chain uses TRBV27 and TRBJ1-1, with D possibly matching TRBD1 (6 bases). The length of the CDR3 is 13 residues. Between the trimmed V and J ends, which lost 5 bases and 5 bases, there was a span of 12 bases. In germline, CDR1 is MNHEY, CDR2 SMNVEV (reference sequence).

V and J are TRBV12-3 or TRBV12-4 and TRBJ2-7; 8 bases fit TRBD2. The CDR3 is 13 amino acids. Trimming at V came to 7 bases and at J to 7 bases, leaving 9 bases not matched to a gene. CDR3 in DNA: TGTGCCAGCACCGGGGGGGGACGGAGGGAGCAGTACTTC. Translated, it gives CASTGGGRREQYF.

The chain has TRBV6-1 and TRBJ2-7, with 9 bases fitting TRBD1. Looked up from germline, CDR1 is MNHNS and CDR2 is SASEGT. Trimming cost V 4 bases and J 3 bases; bases outside gene matches: 4. The CDR3 is 14 residues long. This CDR3 reads CASSAWDRVYEQYF. The CDR3 DNA sequence: TGTGCCAGCAGTGCCTGGGACAGGGTCTACGAGCAGTACTTC.

This clonotype was picked up a small number of times. The chain links TRBV18 to TRBJ1-2, with D unresolved. Germline CDR1 and CDR2: KGHSH and LQKENI. Deletions cut 5 bases from V and 2 bases from J, with 12 bases between. The length of the CDR3 is 14 residues. DNA for the CDR3: TGTGCCAGCTCAACCGGGAGGAGGAACTATGGCTACACCTTC. Protein: CASSTGRRNYGYTF. The complete variable domain, with remaining parts taken from reference TRBV18 and TRBJ1-2, reads NAGVMQNPRHLVRRRGQEARLRCSPMKGHSHVYWYRQLPEEGLKFMVYLQKENIIDESGMPKERFSAEFPKEGPSILRIQQVVRGDSAAYFCASSTGRRNYGYTFGSGTRLTVV.

In DNA form, the CDR3 reads TGTGCTAGTGGTCGGGGACAGGGGACGACTGAAGCTTTCTTT. Encoded protein: CASGRGQGTTEAFF. The chain joins TRBV12-5 to TRBJ1-1, with 10 nucleotides matching TRBD1. Germline V gene sequence: CDR1 LGHNT, CDR2 FRNRAP. V lost 5 bases, J lost 5 bases, and 5 bases stayed unmatched. The CDR3 extends over 14 amino acids.

The gene calls are TRBV7-9 and TRBJ2-1, with TRBD2 as a possible D gene (5 bases). This CDR3 spans 14 amino acids. The V and J ends lost 0 bases and 6 bases respectively, with 9 bases between them. Germline V gives CDR1 SEHNR, CDR2 FQNEAQ (reference sequence). CDR3 DNA: TGTGCCAGCAGCTTAGCCGGGATCAGCAATGAGCAGTTCTTC. As protein: CASSLAGISNEQFF.

This chain uses TRBV7-2 with TRBJ1-5; D unresolved. Per germline, CDR1 SGHTA and CDR2 FQGNSA. Trimming stripped 1 base from V and 0 bases from J, with 7 bases between. CDR3 length: 15 amino acids. The CDR3 sequence: CASSLVSYSNQPQHF. The CDR3 region has the DNA TGTGCCAGCAGCTTAGTGAGCTATAGCAATCAGCCCCAGCATTTT.

This clonotype came up a few times. The V gene is TRBV4-2, the J gene TRBJ2-5; perhaps TRBD2 as D (7 bases). Trimming shortened V by 1 base and J by 3 bases, and 12 bases separated the two germline ends. Germline V lookup: CDR1 LGHNA, CDR2 YNFKEQ. The CDR3 runs 15 residues. CDR3 in DNA: TGTGCCAGCAGCCAAGGGGCGGGGGCGGAAGAGACCCAGTACTTC. This encodes CASSQGAGAEETQYF.

This chain connects TRBV19 to TRBJ2-5; TRBD1 is a possible D gene (5 bases). Trimming took off 4 bases at V and 5 bases at J, with 20 bases between the two ends. Germline lookup yields CDR1 LNHDA and CDR2 SQIVND (reference sequence). The CDR3 has 16 residues. The CDR3 bases are TGTGCCAGTAGTAAAACAGGCGTTTCTTCGCTGGAGACCCAGTACTTC. Its translation: CASSKTGVSSLETQYF.

The sample holds a few counts of this clonotype. The DNA of the CDR3 is TGCGCCAGCAGCTTAGACGGATACTCCTACGAGCAGTACTTC. Translation gives CASSLDGYSYEQYF. The rearrangement links TRBV5-1 to TRBJ2-7; no firm D call. The V gene's germline CDR1 is SGHRS and CDR2 YFSETQ. The CDR3 loop spans 14 amino acids. With 2 bases removed from V and 0 bases from J, the gap between germline ends came to 9 bases.

A remark on this clonotype: Sequence at one end of the junction differs from germline and may be a read error. The chain recombines TRBV4-3 with TRBJ2-5, with 7 bases lining up with TRBD1. Looked up from germline, CDR1 is LGHNA and CDR2 is YSLEER. CDR3 length: 15 residues. The CDR3 loop is CASSQVGPEQGKLFF. CDR3 nucleotides: TGCGCCAGCAGCCAAGTGGGTCCGGAACAGGGGAAACTGTTCTTC.

About this clonotype: One end of the junction fails to match germline, which may point to a read error. V gene TRBV4-1 combines with J gene TRBJ2-2; D possibly corresponds to TRBD1 (7 bases). The CDR3 consists of 16 residues. The germline CDR1 and CDR2 sequences are MGHRA and YSYEKL. Written as DNA, the CDR3 is TGCGCCAGCAGCTCCCGGGCAGGGGGGAACCCCGGGGAGCTGTTTTTT. Translated, it gives CASSSRAGGNPGELFF.

The rearrangement joins TRBV20-1 to TRBJ1-2, with D maybe TRBD1 (6 bases). Trimming took 6 bases from V and 5 from J, leaving 16 bases between them. The CDR3 is 13 residues long. Germline V gives CDR1 DFQATT, CDR2 SNEGSKA (reference sequence). CDR3 sequence: CSALPQGGYGYTF. The CDR3 bases are TGCAGTGCCCTTCCACAGGGTGGGTATGGCTACACCTTC.